The clone carrying this T cell receptor (beta chain) was seen a few times. Antigen specificity is unknown. Each patient was aged 18 to 65 and had newly diagnosed hyperthyroidism of under 2 months' duration. This sample is drawn from a study of T cells in Graves' hyperthyroidism and ophthalmopathy. General study points: Prediction of ophthalmopathy progression came a median approximately 6 months pre-onset. Blood shared most expanded thyroid clonotypes above 0.001.

The CDR3 loop spans 13 amino acids. With 5 bases clipped from V and 6 bases from J, the junction kept 6 bases outside the gene matches. Amplification targeted TCR beta CDR3 regions from RNA transcripts. The study used the HTBI primer set for a first-round RT-PCR of the TCR CDR3. TCRdb reprocessed the multiplex PCR reads via MiXCR and lists one record per CDR3 protein. The table includes roughly 420,000 distinct CDR3 sequences, around 13% detected once. The clonotype was recovered from a woman in her late teens or twenties with Graves' hyperthyroidism. Sample: blood. The rearrangement links TRBV12-3 or TRBV12-4 to TRBJ2-7, with 8 bases matching TRBD1. The CDR3 is CASSPGQAGEQYF. Written as DNA, the CDR3 is TGTGCCAGCAGTCCGGGACAGGCGGGCGAGCAGTACTTC.